Given below is one T cell receptor (beta chain) in context. The data originate from a study of cytomegalovirus exposure and HLA in healthy donors. Trimming took 2 bases from V and 5 from J; bases not matched to a gene: 10. Per germline, CDR1 MGHRA and CDR2 YSYEKL. The CDR3 loop spans 16 amino acids. The donors, nominally healthy at sampling, likely had unrecorded immune exposures. Vbeta (60) and Jbeta (13) primers were used in the PCR. Clones were read by immunoSEQ multiplex PCR, and TCRdb kept only the in-frame ones, dropping some. The sample includes 110,000 to 150,000 clones, around four fifths of them seen just once.

This receptor was taken from a boy between 2 and 10 years old in good health and CMV-seronegative. V and J are TRBV4-1 and TRBJ2-5; 8 nucleotides agree with TRBD1. Sequenced material: PBMCs. CDR3 bases: TGCGCCAGCAGCCAAAAAATCTCAGGGGGCCGGGAGACCCAGTACTTC. Its protein product is CASSQKISGGRETQYF.